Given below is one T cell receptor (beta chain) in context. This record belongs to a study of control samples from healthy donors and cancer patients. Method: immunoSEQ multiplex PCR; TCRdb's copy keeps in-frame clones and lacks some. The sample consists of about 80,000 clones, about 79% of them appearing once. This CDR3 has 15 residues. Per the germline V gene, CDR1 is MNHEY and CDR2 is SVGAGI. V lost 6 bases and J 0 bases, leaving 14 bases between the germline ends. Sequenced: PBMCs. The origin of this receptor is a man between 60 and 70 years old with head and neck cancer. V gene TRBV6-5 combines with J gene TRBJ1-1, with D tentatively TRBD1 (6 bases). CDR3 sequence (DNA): TGTGCCAGCAGATGGGGGCCCGGGGTGAACACTGAAGCTTTCTTT. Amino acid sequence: CASRWGPGVNTEAFF.